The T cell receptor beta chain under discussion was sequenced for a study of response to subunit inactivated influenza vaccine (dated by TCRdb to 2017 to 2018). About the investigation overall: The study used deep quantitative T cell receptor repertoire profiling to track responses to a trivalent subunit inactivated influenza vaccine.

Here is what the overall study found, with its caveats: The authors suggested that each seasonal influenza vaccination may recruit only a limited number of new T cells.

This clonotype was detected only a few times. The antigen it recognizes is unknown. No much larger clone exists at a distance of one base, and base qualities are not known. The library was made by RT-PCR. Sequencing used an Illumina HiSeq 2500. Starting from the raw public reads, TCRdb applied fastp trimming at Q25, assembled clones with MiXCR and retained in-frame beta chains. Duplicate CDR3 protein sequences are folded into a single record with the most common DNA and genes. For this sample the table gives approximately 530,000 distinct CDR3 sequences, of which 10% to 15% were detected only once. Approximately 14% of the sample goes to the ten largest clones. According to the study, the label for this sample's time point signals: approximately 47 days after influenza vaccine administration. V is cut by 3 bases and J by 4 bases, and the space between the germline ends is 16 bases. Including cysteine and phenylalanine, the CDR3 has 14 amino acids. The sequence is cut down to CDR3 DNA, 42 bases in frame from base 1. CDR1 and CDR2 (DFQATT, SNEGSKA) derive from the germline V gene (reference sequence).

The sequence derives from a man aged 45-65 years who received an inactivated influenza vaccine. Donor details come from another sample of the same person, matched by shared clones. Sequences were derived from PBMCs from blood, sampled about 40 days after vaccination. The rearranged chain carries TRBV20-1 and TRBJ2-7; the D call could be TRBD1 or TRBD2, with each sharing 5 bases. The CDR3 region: CSARGPSRGYEQYF. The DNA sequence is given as TGCAGTGCTAGGGGACCTAGTAGGGGATACGAGCAGTACTTC.